Detailed here is one T cell receptor (beta chain). No antigen is known for it. The sample comes from a study of Ad26.COV2.S vaccination and SARS-CoV-2 variants. Across the whole study: Intramuscular Ad26.COV2.S at 5x10^10 or 1x10^11 viral particles. General study findings and limits: Placebo recipients showed lower spike-specific TCR breadth than vaccinees. Post-vaccination spike-specific CD8+ and CD4+ T cell responses reportedly had substantial breadth. Using TCR breadth and depth analyses may have led to underestimated total T cell responses.

Profiling relied on immunoSEQ multiplex PCR, and the TCRdb table lists in-frame clones only, not all of them. In the table there are 450,000 to 550,000 clones, nearly 90% of which are singletons. As for treatment: around 19 received Ad26.COV2.S at low or high dose, single or two shots; several received placebo; per-sample allocation not given. After the first vaccine or placebo injection, samples were drawn on day 63. V gave up 2 bases and J gave up 0 bases, with 8 bases separating them. The length of the CDR3 is 15 residues. CDR1 MGHRA and CDR2 YSYEKL come from the germline V gene. The genes are TRBV4-1 and TRBJ1-5; maybe TRBD1 (6 bases). This receptor was taken from a person between 18 and 60 years old who received the Ad26.COV2.S COVID-19 vaccine or a placebo. This specimen consisted of peripheral blood, obtained in a trial of Ad26.COV2.S vaccine versus placebo. The CDR3 sequence: CASSQKTGSNQPQHF. Here the CDR3 DNA reads TGCGCCAGCAGCCAAAAGACAGGTAGCAATCAGCCCCAGCATTTT.